A selection of T cell receptor beta chains follows, all from one sample in a study of shared clonotypes between healthy human individuals. Data came from immunoSEQ multiplex PCR; TCRdb stores just in-frame clones and leaves some out. The sample has about half a million clones, 79% seen once. The source material was PBMCs. These receptors were obtained from a woman aged 40 to 50 in good health. Some clones in this sample may be carry-over from other donors' samples. CDR3s include the opening cysteine and the closing phenylalanine or tryptophan. The D gene is left open where the match is weak. The size entry is marked missing in some rows and otherwise reads once, few, many or a size class.

TRBV9	-	-	TRBJ1-4	CASSNRPEGGKLFF	TGTGCCAGCAGCAACCGCCCGGAAGGCGGGAAACTGTTTTTT
TRBV6-1	once	TRBD2	TRBJ2-1	CASSASAGGIYNEQFF	TGTGCCAGCAGTGCGTCAGCGGGAGGAATCTACAATGAGCAGTTCTTC
TRBV15	many	-	TRBJ2-2	CATSVSRNTGELFF	TGTGCCACCAGCGTTAGTAGGAACACCGGGGAGCTGTTTTTT
TRBV28	-	TRBD1	TRBJ1-2	CASSSPGEGAPYGYTF	TGTGCCAGCAGTAGCCCGGGGGAGGGGGCGCCCTATGGCTACACCTTC
TRBV19	-	TRBD1	TRBJ1-5	CASSMGTDNQPQHF	TGTGCCAGTAGTATGGGGACAGATAATCAGCCCCAGCATTTT
TRBV5-1	few	-	TRBJ1-1	CASSSRTANTEAFF	TGCGCCAGCAGCTCACGAACAGCGAACACTGAAGCTTTCTTT
TRBV19	many	TRBD2	TRBJ2-7	CASSATSGSSYEQYF	TGTGCCAGTAGTGCTACTAGCGGGAGCTCCTACGAGCAGTACTTC
TRBV6-1	-	-	TRBJ1-4	CASSENIGQGYEKLFF	TGTGCCAGCAGTGAAAATATTGGGCAGGGGTATGAAAAACTGTTTTTT
TRBV7-2	many	-	TRBJ1-3	CASSLRSGAASGNTIYF	TGTGCCAGCAGCTTAAGGTCAGGGGCAGCCTCTGGAAACACCATATATTTT
TRBV29-1	-	-	TRBJ2-7	CSVTALGDEQYF	TGCAGCGTTACCGCGTTGGGCGACGAGCAGTACTTC
TRBV19	-	-	TRBJ1-4	CASSILQGGEKLFF	TGTGCCAGTAGTATCCTACAGGGCGGTGAAAAACTGTTTTTT
TRBV27	once	-	TRBJ2-2	CASSLLEGSTGELFF	TGTGCCAGCAGTCTCCTGGAGGGATCCACCGGGGAGCTGTTTTTT
TRBV7-6	-	TRBD2	TRBJ2-1	CASSLRAGGPNEQFF	TGTGCCAGCAGCTTACGGGCGGGAGGGCCGAATGAGCAGTTCTTC
TRBV7-6	few	-	TRBJ2-1	CASSSLAGRTYNEQFF	TGTGCCAGCAGCTCCCTCGCGGGAAGAACCTACAATGAGCAGTTCTTC
TRBV11-2	-	-	TRBJ2-1	CASSSRGGRAGTSYNEQFF	TGTGCCAGCAGCAGTAGAGGGGGGCGAGCCGGGACGAGCTACAATGAGCAGTTCTTC
TRBV6-5	once	TRBD1	TRBJ2-5	CASSPSGTGVETQYF	TGTGCCAGCAGCCCCTCTGGGACAGGGGTTGAGACCCAGTACTTC
TRBV11-2	-	-	TRBJ2-6	CASSQEVGSGANVLTF	TGCGCCAGCAGCCAAGAGGTGGGCTCTGGGGCCAACGTCCTGACTTTC
TRBV11-2	-	-	TRBJ1-4	CASSLLVGATNEKLFF	TGTGCCAGCAGCTTACTGGTCGGTGCAACTAATGAAAAACTGTTTTTT
TRBV27	-	-	TRBJ2-7	CASSLRETNSYEQYF	TGTGCCAGCAGTTTACGAGAGACTAACTCCTACGAGCAGTACTTC
TRBV4-3	-	TRBD2	TRBJ2-2	CASSPVVGLAGVRGELFF	TGCGCCAGCAGCCCAGTCGTCGGACTAGCGGGAGTGCGCGGGGAGCTGTTTTTT
TRBV10-3	once	-	TRBJ2-1	CAIKTTQGDEQFF	TGTGCCATCAAAACGACTCAGGGTGATGAGCAGTTCTTC
TRBV19	-	-	TRBJ2-3	CASSISSPDTQYF	TGTGCCAGTAGTATTTCTAGTCCAGATACGCAGTATTTT
TRBV11-2	-	TRBD2	TRBJ2-1	CASRGLAGGPSYNEQFF	TGTGCCAGCCGGGGGCTAGCGGGAGGGCCATCCTACAATGAGCAGTTCTTC
TRBV11-2	-	-	TRBJ2-1	CASSPLRGRSSYNEQFF	TGTGCCAGCAGCCCCCTGAGAGGTCGGAGCTCCTACAATGAGCAGTTCTTC
TRBV5-1	once	-	TRBJ1-4	CASSRDRSSEKLFF	TGCGCCAGCAGCCGCGACAGGAGTAGTGAAAAACTGTTTTTT
TRBV25-1	-	TRBD1	TRBJ2-7	CASRGDRGNYEQYF	TGTGCCAGCAGGGGGGACAGGGGTAACTACGAGCAGTACTTC
TRBV10-3	-	-	TRBJ2-5	CAISTDRSQETQYF	TGTGCCATCAGCACGGACAGATCCCAAGAGACCCAGTACTTC
TRBV11-2	-	TRBD2	TRBJ2-2	CASSDRAGYAGGGHGELFF	TGTGCCAGCAGCGACCGCGCGGGCTACGCGGGAGGAGGGCACGGGGAGCTGTTTTTT
TRBV14	few	TRBD2	TRBJ2-3	CASSHRAGGLSDTQYF	TGTGCCAGCAGCCACCGAGCGGGAGGGTTGTCAGATACGCAGTATTTT
TRBV29-1	-	-	TRBJ2-1	CSVRRDPYSYNEQFF	TGCAGCGTCCGACGGGACCCCTACTCCTACAATGAGCAGTTCTTC
TRBV11-3	-	-	TRBJ2-3	CASSSGPSTDTQYF	TGTGCCAGCAGCTCCGGACCGAGCACAGATACGCAGTATTTT
TRBV18	-	-	TRBJ2-1	CASSPYSDYNEQFF	TGTGCCAGCTCACCCTACTCGGACTACAATGAGCAGTTCTTC
TRBV4-2	many	-	TRBJ1-1	CASSPWRNTEAFF	TGTGCCAGCAGCCCCTGGAGGAACACTGAAGCTTTCTTT
TRBV6-5	-	TRBD1	TRBJ1-2	CASTQTGGDGYTF	TGTGCCAGCACCCAGACAGGGGGTGATGGCTACACCTTC
TRBV7-9	few	-	TRBJ1-1	CASSVNSGNTEAFF	TGTGCCAGCAGCGTCAACAGTGGGAACACTGAAGCTTTCTTT
TRBV6-6	-	-	TRBJ2-7	CASSYPALGIAYEQYF	TGTGCCAGCAGTTACCCTGCGTTGGGGATTGCCTACGAGCAGTACTTC
TRBV29-1	many	-	TRBJ2-7	CSVEVPEGGVYEQYF	TGCAGCGTTGAAGTCCCAGAGGGGGGTGTATACGAGCAGTACTTC
TRBV10-3	-	-	TRBJ2-3	CAISEQGTDTQYF	TGTGCCATCAGTGAGCAGGGCACAGATACGCAGTATTTT
TRBV9	once	-	TRBJ2-2	CASSVDVGFPRTGELFF	TGTGCCAGCAGCGTCGATGTCGGATTTCCCCGTACCGGGGAGCTGTTTTTT
TRBV6-5	-	-	TRBJ2-2	CASGRGTGELFF	TGTGCCAGCGGGCGGGGAACCGGGGAGCTGTTTTTT
TRBV2	-	TRBD2	TRBJ2-1	CASSVTRETMFF	TGTGCCAGCAGTGTTACGCGGGAGACCATGTTCTTC
TRBV5-6	-	-	TRBJ2-1	CASSLTEESHEQFF	TGTGCCAGCAGTCTTACGGAAGAAAGCCATGAGCAGTTCTTC
TRBV9	-	TRBD2	TRBJ2-1	CASGARGTSAVDEQFF	TGTGCCAGCGGAGCTCGGGGGACTAGCGCTGTAGATGAGCAGTTCTTC
TRBV5-1	once	TRBD1	TRBJ1-5	CASSYTGGQPQHF	TGCGCCAGCAGCTACACAGGGGGTCAGCCCCAGCATTTT
TRBV29-1	few	-	TRBJ2-5	CGVGGETGQETQYF	TGCGGAGTGGGGGGAGAAACGGGGCAAGAGACCCAGTACTTC